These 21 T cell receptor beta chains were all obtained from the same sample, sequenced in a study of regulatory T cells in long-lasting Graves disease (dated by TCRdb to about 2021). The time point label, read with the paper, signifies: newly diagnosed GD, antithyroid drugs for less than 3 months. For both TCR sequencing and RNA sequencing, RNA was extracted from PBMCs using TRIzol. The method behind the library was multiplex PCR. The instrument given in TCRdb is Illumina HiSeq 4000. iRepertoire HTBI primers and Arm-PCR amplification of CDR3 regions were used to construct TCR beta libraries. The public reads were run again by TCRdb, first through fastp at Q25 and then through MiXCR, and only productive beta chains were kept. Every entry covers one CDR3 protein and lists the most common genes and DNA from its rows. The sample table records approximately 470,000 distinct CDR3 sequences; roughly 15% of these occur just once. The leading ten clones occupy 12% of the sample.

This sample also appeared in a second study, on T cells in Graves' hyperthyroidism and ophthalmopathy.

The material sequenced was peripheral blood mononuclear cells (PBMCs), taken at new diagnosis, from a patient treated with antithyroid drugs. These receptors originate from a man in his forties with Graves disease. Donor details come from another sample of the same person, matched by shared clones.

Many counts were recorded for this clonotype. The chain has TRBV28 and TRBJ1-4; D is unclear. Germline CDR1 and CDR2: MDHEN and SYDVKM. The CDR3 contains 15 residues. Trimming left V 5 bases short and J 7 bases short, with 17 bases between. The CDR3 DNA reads TGTGCCAGCAGTCCCCTCGGAACGGGAGGTGAAAAACTGTTTTTT. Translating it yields CASSPLGTGGEKLFF.

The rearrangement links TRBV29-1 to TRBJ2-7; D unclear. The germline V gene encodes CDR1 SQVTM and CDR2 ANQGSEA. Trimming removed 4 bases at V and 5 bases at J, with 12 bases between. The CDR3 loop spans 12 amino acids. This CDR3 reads CSVAGRLNEQYF. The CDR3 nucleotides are TGCAGCGTTGCCGGCAGGTTAAACGAGCAGTACTTC.

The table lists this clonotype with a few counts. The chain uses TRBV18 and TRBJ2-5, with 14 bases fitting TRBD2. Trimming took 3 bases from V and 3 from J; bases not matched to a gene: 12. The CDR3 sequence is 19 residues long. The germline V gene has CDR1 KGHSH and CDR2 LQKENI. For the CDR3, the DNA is TGTGCCAGCTCACCCGGACTAGCGGGAGGCCCCGGGTCGGAAGAGACCCAGTACTTC. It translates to CASSPGLAGGPGSEETQYF.

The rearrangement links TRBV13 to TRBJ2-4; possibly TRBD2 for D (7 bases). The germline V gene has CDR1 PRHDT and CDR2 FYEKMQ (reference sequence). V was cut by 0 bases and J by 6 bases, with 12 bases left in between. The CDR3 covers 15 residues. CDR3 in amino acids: CASSLGTGRGNIQYF. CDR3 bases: TGTGCCAGCAGCTTAGGCACAGGGAGGGGAAACATTCAGTACTTC.

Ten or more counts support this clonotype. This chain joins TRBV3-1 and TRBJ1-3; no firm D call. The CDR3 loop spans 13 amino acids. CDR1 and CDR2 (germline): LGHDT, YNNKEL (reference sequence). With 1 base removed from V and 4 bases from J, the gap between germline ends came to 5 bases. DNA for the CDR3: TGTGCCAGCAGCCAAGGTCGAGGAAACACCATATATTTT. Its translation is CASSQGRGNTIYF.

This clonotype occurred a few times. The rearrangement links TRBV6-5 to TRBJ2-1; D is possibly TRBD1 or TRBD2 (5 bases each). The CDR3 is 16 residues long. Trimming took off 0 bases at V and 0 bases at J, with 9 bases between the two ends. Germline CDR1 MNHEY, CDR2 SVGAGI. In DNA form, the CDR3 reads TGTGCCAGCAGTTACTCCAGTGGGGGCTCCTACAATGAGCAGTTCTTC. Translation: CASSYSSGGSYNEQFF.

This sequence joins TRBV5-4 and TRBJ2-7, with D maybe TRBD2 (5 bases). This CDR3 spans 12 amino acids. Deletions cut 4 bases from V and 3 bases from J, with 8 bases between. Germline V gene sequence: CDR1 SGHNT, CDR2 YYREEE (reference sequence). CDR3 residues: CASSIGSYEQYF. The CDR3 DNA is TGTGCCAGCAGCATAGGGAGCTACGAGCAGTACTTC.

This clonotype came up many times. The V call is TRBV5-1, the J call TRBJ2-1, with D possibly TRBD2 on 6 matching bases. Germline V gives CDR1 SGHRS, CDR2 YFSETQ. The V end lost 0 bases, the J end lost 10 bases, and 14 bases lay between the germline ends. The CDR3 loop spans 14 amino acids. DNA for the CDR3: TGCGCCAGCAGCTTGGGGGGGGTCCAAGACGAGCAGTTCTTC. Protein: CASSLGGVQDEQFF.

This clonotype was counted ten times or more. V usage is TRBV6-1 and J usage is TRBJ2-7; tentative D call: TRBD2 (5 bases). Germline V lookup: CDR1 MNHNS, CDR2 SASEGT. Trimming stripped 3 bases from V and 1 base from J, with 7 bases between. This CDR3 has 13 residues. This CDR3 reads CASSDQRSYEQYF. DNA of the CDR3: TGTGCCAGCAGTGACCAGCGGTCCTACGAGCAGTACTTC.

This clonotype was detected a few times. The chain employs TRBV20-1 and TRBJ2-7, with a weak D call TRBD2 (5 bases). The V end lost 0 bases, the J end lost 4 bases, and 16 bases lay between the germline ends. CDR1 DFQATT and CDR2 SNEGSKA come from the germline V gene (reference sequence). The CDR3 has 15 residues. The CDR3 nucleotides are TGCAGTGCTAGAGATGGCCCCTCTAGGACTTACGAGCAGTACTTC. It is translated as CSARDGPSRTYEQYF.

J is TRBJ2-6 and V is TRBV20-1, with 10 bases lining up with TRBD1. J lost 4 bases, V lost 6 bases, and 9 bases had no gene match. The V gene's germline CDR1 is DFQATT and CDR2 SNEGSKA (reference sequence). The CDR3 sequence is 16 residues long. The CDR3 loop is CSAKGTGDKGANVLTF. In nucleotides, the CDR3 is TGCAGTGCAAAGGGGACAGGGGACAAAGGGGCCAACGTCCTGACTTTC.

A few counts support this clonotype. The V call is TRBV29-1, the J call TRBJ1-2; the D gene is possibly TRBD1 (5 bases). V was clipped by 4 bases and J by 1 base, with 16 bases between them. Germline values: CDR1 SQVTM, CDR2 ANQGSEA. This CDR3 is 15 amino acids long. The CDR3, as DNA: TGCAGCGTTGGAGTAGTTGACAGACATAACTATGGCTACACCTTC. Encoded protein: CSVGVVDRHNYGYTF. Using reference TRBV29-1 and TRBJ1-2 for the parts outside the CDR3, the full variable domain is SAVISQKPSRDICQRGTSLTIQCQVDSQVTMMFWYRQQPGQSLTLIATANQGSEATYESGFVIDKFPISRPNLTFSTLTVSNMSPEDSSIYLCSVGVVDRHNYGYTFGSGTRLTVV.

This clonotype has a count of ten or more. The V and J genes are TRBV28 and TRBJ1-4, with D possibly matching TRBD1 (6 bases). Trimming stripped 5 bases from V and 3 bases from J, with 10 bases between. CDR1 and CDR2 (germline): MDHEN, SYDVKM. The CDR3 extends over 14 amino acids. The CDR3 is CASSPGAANEKLFF. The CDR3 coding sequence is TGTGCCAGCAGTCCAGGGGCGGCTAATGAAAAACTGTTTTTT.

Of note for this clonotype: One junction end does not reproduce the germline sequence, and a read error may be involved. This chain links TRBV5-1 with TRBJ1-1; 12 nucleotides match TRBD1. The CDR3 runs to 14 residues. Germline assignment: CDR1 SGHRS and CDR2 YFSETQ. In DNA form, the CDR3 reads TGCGCCAGCAGTTCCGGGACAGGGGGCACTGAAGTTTTCTTT. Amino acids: CASSSGTGGTEVFF.

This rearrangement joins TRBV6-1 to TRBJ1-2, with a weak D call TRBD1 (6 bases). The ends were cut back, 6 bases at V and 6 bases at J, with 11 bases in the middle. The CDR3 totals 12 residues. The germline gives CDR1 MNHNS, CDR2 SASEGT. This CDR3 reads CASRTGMDGYTF. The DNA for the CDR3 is TGTGCCAGCAGGACAGGCATGGATGGCTACACCTTC.

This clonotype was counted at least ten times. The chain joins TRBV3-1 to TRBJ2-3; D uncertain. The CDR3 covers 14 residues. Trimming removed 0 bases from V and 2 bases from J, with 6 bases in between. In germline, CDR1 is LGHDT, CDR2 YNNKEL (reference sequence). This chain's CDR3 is CASSQDYSTDTQYF. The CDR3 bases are TGTGCCAGCAGCCAAGATTACTCCACAGATACGCAGTATTTT.

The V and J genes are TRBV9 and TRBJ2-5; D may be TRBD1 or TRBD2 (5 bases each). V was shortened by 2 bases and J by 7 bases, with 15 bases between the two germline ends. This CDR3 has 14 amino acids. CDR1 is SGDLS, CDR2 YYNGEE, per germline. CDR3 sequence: CASSVRDGTGTQYF. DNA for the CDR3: TGTGCCAGCAGCGTCCGGGACGGTACAGGGACCCAGTACTTC.

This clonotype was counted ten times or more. The CDR3 DNA follows: TGTGCCAGCAGTCAACGACAGGGATGGGCTTTCTTT. It specifies CASSQRQGWAFF. The V call is TRBV28, the J call TRBJ1-1, with 7 bases matching TRBD1. J lost 11 bases, V lost 5 bases, and 8 bases had no gene match. The CDR3 sequence is 12 residues long. Germline CDR1 is MDHEN and CDR2 is SYDVKM.

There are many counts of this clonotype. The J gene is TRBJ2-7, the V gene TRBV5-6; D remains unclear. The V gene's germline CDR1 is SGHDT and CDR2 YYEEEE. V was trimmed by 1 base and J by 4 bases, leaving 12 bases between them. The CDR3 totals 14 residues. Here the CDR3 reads CASSLKDRPYEQYF. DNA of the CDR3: TGTGCCAGCAGCTTGAAAGACCGTCCTTACGAGCAGTACTTC. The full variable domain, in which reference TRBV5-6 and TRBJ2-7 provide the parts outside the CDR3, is DAGVTQSPTHLIKTRGQQVTLRCSPKSGHDTVSWYQQALGQGPQFIFQYYEEEERQRGNFPDRFSGHQFPNYSSELNVNALLLGDSALYLCASSLKDRPYEQYFGPGTRLTVT.

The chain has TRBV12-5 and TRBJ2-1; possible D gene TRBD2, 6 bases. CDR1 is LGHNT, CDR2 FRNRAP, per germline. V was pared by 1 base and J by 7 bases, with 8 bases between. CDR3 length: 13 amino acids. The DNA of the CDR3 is TGTGCTAGTGGTTTGGAGGAGGGGAATGAGCAGTTCTTC. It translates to CASGLEEGNEQFF. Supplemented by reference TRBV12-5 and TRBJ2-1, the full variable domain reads DARVTQTPRHKVTEMGQEVTMRCQPILGHNTVFWYRQTMMQGLELLAYFRNRAPLDDSGMPKDRFSAEMPDATLATLKIQPSEPRDSAVYFCASGLEEGNEQFFGPGTRLTVL.

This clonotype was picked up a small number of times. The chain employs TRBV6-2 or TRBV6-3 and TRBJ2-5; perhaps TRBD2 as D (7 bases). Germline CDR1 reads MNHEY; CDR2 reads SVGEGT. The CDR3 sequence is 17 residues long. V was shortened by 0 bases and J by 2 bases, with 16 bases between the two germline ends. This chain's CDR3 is CASSYSVGGGYQETQYF. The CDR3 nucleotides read TGTGCCAGCAGTTACTCCGTGGGAGGGGGATATCAAGAGACCCAGTACTTC.